This T cell receptor (beta chain) was obtained from a study of cytomegalovirus exposure and HLA in healthy donors (dated by TCRdb to the late 2010s). Notes on the research overall: An earlier analysis of a few hundred of the donors reported about 260 Gb of sequence data and 117 million unique TCR beta sequences obtained from some 170 million T cells. An early release that covered about 640 HLA-typed donors contained around 330 gigabases of sequencing data and 85 million to 100 million unique TCR sequences. The genetic ancestry cluster associated with self-reported Caucasian donors included 81% of the approximately 400 genotyped donors. The study was designed to test whether signatures of past pathogen exposure could be identified by cataloging public T cell receptors. The T cell repertoires of under 750 subjects were profiled by immunosequencing and related to cytomegalovirus serostatus. A separate validation cohort of over 95 different subjects was used in addition to the approximately 700-subject first cohort. The study combined high-throughput TCR immunosequencing, statistical association of individual TCRs with disease status, and machine learning to predict cytomegalovirus infection status. To study patterns of TCR occurrence, a later analysis re-analyzed previously published TCR beta repertoires from just over 650 donors and added high-resolution HLA genotyping. In the later analysis, no new phenotypic data were used to find candidate immune exposures; instead, reliance was placed on TCR beta sequences and their occurrence across donors. An earlier analysis of roughly 580 of the donors used high-throughput TCR beta sequencing to judge whether each TCR beta V gene segment behaved as functional or pseudogenic. Alongside the repertoire data, information on donor age, sex, ethnicity and CMV serostatus was compiled. A later genetic analysis took genome-wide SNP genotypes for about 55% of the roughly 700 donors and used that subset as a discovery cohort. Every discovery cohort repertoire had been produced on one sequencing platform. HLA typing covered class I and class II loci at four-digit resolution. The number of typed donors differed by locus: roughly 629-640 for A, B, C, DRB1 and DQB1; approximately 520 for DQA1; some 610 for DPA1; and around 470 for DPB1. Five DR-DQ haplotypes were treated as single units for association and clustering because of strong linkage in the cohort. Among 300 to 500 genotyped donors of the cohort, an average of roughly 230,000 unique TCR beta nucleotide sequences was sequenced per donor, of which 15% to 20% were non-productive.

CDR1 and CDR2, looked up from the germline V gene (reference sequence), are MNHNY and SVGAGI. At the junction V is shortened by 5 bases and J by 4 bases, with 14 bases in between. Measured from the cysteine to the phenylalanine, the CDR3 is 14 residues long. The DNA shown is the 42-base CDR3, in frame from base 1. The cohort consisted of fewer than 700 healthy bone marrow donors. All cohort members were sampled while nominally healthy, although unrecorded immune exposures were likely present. The donor tested CMV seronegative, placing the donor among the 300 to 450 seronegative members of the cohort. A peripheral blood sample was provided by each donor, and peripheral blood mononuclear cells were used for TCR beta sequencing. Genomic DNA was extracted from the blood cell samples with the Qiagen DNeasy Blood Extraction Kit. Turning to this clone: The antigen it recognizes is unknown. No base-level quality is on record; no much larger clone is a single base apart.

The library was obtained by the immunoSEQ multiplex PCR assay. A mixture of 60 forward primers for TCR Vbeta segments and 13 reverse primers for TCR Jbeta segments was used in the multiplex PCR. The CDR3 region of rearranged TCR beta genes was amplified from genomic DNA by a multiplex PCR assay. The amplified TCR beta libraries were sequenced on the Illumina HiSeq System as 87-base-pair reads. In the authors' own workflow: A later analysis counted about 80 million unique TCR beta chains across the 550 to 800 repertoires, and around 9.9 million of these chains were shared by at least two donors. Raw reads were error-corrected and collapsed into unique sequences with a nearest-neighbor algorithm that merged closely related sequences to remove PCR and sequencing errors. Alignment of CDR3 sequences to IMGT reference sequences was used to assign V, D and J gene segments. For a sequence to be retained, a match of at least six nucleotides to both a V gene segment and a J gene segment was required. A rearrangement was called productive if the CDR3 had no stop codons and remained in frame with V and J, and every other rearrangement was called non-productive. Following IMGT convention, CDR3 was defined as the stretch from the second conserved V-encoded cysteine to the conserved J-encoded phenylalanine. Sequences without an unambiguous match to a single V gene segment were excluded from the earlier analysis of 450 to 750 of the donors. An earlier analysis of around 600 of the donors classified V segments as functional when productive rearrangements were above 56.7% and as segregating when the standard deviation between donors was above 5%. A statistical classification framework was built to diagnose cytomegalovirus status from the catalog of TCR beta chain sequences. In a later analysis, TCR nucleotide sequences were compared against IMGT/GENE-DB human TR gene sequences so that V and J genes could be assigned. In a later analysis, CDR3 sequences and most-parsimonious VDJ recombination scenarios were assigned using the TCRdist pipeline. A later analysis defined each TCR beta chain by its CDR3 amino acid sequence plus V-gene family, and excluded reads lacking a unique V-gene family. A later analysis removed 550 to 700 highly shared, low-generation-probability nucleotide sequences to deal with suspected cross-contamination and a sequencing artifact. In a later analysis, a clonal expansion index was calculated for each public chain from normalized within-repertoire ranks of inferred template counts. Generation probabilities in a later analysis came from a VDJ recombination model fitted to out-of-frame rearrangements, and those results were checked against IGoR. In a later analysis, TCR-TCR, TCR-HLA and TCR-CMV co-occurrence was scored with hypergeometric tests, and a repertoire-size bias correction was applied to TCR pairs. In a later analysis, false discovery rates were estimated by permuting HLA or CMV assignments 20 times. In a later analysis, co-occurring TCRs were grouped using DBSCAN, and TCRdist sequence similarity was added for clustering within HLA-allele-positive subsets. Repertoires with fewer than 30,000 or more than 120,000 public chains, plus five repertoires with anomalous nucleotide sharing, were excluded from co-occurrence clustering. TCRdb re-hosts the immuneACCESS table, in-frame sequences only. Its copies lack some clones; in the studies checked, an unresolved V gene accounts for under half of them, and the cause for the rest is not known. V, J and clone size were drawn from that table, and D and trimming were deduced from the DNA. This sample comprises roughly 220,000 clones, around 75% of them detected only once. 1.5% to 2% of the sample is held by the ten biggest clonotypes.

Overall study results and their limits: An earlier analysis of approximately 590 of the donors showed that most TCR beta V segments appeared in productive rearrangements either about 87% or about 30% of the time, which broadly matched IMGT annotations. According to a later analysis, parvovirus B19, influenza, CMV and Epstein-Barr virus appeared linked to several top co-occurrence clusters. A later genetic analysis associated a missense DCLRE1C variant with V-gene and J-gene trimming of TCR beta chains, and an independent cohort replicated the association. The authors suggested that the approach could potentially be generalized to other disease states and immunological phenotypes. The classifier was reported to diagnose cytomegalovirus status with high specificity and sensitivity in both the original cohort and the validation cohort. Compared with equally common non-associated chains, HLA-associated TCR beta chains in a later analysis were more clonally expanded and had lower generation probabilities. A total of 150 to 200 TCR beta chains were listed by the study as associated with cytomegalovirus. Because some donors lacked HLA typing at each locus, the association tests relied only on the typed subset. Across donors, most TCR sequences were observed very rarely, whereas some public TCRs were present in many individuals. Sequencing depth was assumed to be roughly uniform across donors in the presence/absence analyses, though that assumption may not hold. In a later analysis, TCR association rates were found to vary across HLA loci, with the most associated TCRs seen for DRB1 alleles and the fewest for HLA-C alleles. When HLA alleles, especially DR and DQ, strongly co-occurred, TCR associations were difficult to assign to individual alleles. Because counts were too low, seventeen rarely observed V segments, including chromosome 9 orphons, were excluded from the earlier analysis of 500 to 700 of the donors. Some IMGT-functional V segments, including TRBV6-2 and TRBV6-3, could not be told apart with the 87-base-pair reads, so those segments were excluded. Immune exposure information for the cohort was limited to CMV serostatus. The sequencing pipeline was judged likely to have produced a cluster of highly shared sequence variants as a technical artifact. Linkage disequilibrium might explain the correlated functional status among segregating V segments, but an unknown experimental factor could not be ruled out. This cohort had only TCR beta chains sequenced, and the lack of alpha or paired-chain data limited which features could be detected. In vitro tests confirmed that three of the cytomegalovirus-associated TCR beta chains recognize cytomegalovirus antigens. According to a later genetic analysis, donors in an Asian-associated ancestry cluster had fewer N-insertions in productive TCRs than the approximately 650-donor mean. Specific HLA alleles were associated with around 18,000 TCR beta sequences at a false discovery rate of 0.05 in a later analysis. According to a later analysis, most CMV-associated TCR beta chains appeared to be HLA-restricted, and the HLA associations seemed to be driven largely by CMV exposure. A further reported finding was that TCR beta sequences accurately predicted the HLA-A and HLA-B alleles for most subjects in the first cohort.

The sequenced material came from PBMCs. The chain is made from TRBV6-6 and TRBJ1-1; tentative D gene TRBD1, with 5 bases matching. The source of this sequence is a woman aged 25 to 39 in good health and CMV-seronegative. The CDR3 reads CASSRPQAFTEAFF. Here is the DNA: TGTGCCAGCAGTCGTCCACAGGCTTTCACTGAAGCTTTCTTT.